This T cell receptor beta chain was captured in a study of cytomegalovirus exposure and HLA in healthy donors. Across the whole study: Of some 360 genotyped donors, 81% clustered with self-reported Caucasian donors.

This clone has a handful of counts. Its antigen is currently unknown. The primer mix had 60 Vbeta and 13 Jbeta primers. The method was immunoSEQ multiplex PCR; TCRdb's version includes in-frame clones alone and lacks a portion of them. Counted here are 100,000 to 150,000 clones, 10% to 13% occurring once; the ten biggest clones make up approximately 4.5%. Germline CDR1 and CDR2: SEHNR and FQNEAQ (reference sequence). V shed 6 bases and J shed 6 bases, with 20 bases lying between them. This CDR3 contains 15 residues. Regarding the study as a whole: Certain sequence variants were highly shared and formed a cluster, and this cluster was likely a sequencing artifact.

The TCR comes from a woman aged 18-35 years in good health and CMV-seropositive. Sequenced input: PBMCs. The V and J genes are TRBV7-9 and TRBJ1-2; D possibly corresponds to TRBD1 (6 bases). CDR3 region: CASSFTGKASDGYTF. In DNA, the CDR3 is TGTGCCAGCAGTTTTACAGGGAAGGCGTCGGATGGCTACACCTTC.